Included here is one T cell receptor beta chain sequence, with context. Its specificity is not known. The sample belongs to a study of OX40 agonist ivuxolimab in advanced cancers. Study overall: Prior checkpoint blockade (anti-PD-1, anti-PD-L1 or anti-CTLA-4) was permitted; around 39% had it. Patients achieving partial responses numbered three: one hepatocellular carcinoma case and two cutaneous melanoma cases. Study observations and caveats: Some patients without response likewise showed low normalized clonal expansion.

CDR1 SNHLY and CDR2 FYNNEI come from the germline V gene. CDR3 length: 11 amino acids. V shed 6 bases and J shed 5 bases, with 7 bases lying between them. The protocol was immunoSEQ multiplex PCR, while the TCRdb copy is restricted to in-frame clones and leaves out a portion. Among 55,000 to 80,000 clones, about 88% were seen once, and the ten largest hold 2% to 2.5%. This specimen consisted of CD4+ or CD8+ T cells sorted from blood, obtained in a trial of the OX40 agonist ivuxolimab. This chain joins TRBV2 and TRBJ1-2; D is unresolved. This TCR was recovered from an adult with an advanced solid tumor such as melanoma, head and neck, liver or kidney cancer. CDR3 amino acids: CASRPQYGYTF. CDR3 nucleotide sequence: TGTGCCAGCAGACCTCAATATGGCTACACCTTC.